A selection of T cell receptor beta chains follows, all from one sample in a study of identical twins. Each CDR3 protein is one row after TCRdb ran MiXCR on the 5' RACE reads. The sample consists of hundreds of thousands of distinct CDR3 sequences, roughly 18% of them appearing once. These data were also filed under a second study, of T cells expressing NK-cell markers.

Sequences were obtained from PBMCs. The receptor source for this set is a woman under 30 in good health. Each CDR3 is given with its conserved first and last residue. The order of the fields is V gene, clone size, D gene, J gene, CDR3 DNA, CDR3 protein. A D gene is named only where the DNA matches it firmly. Size is stated for part of the rows, as once, few or many counts, or as a class when the clone is expanded.

v_call: TRBV7-6; clone_size: .; d_call: .; j_call: TRBJ2-1; cdr3_nt: TGTGCCAGCAGCGAGACTCGGGCAGGCCTTGAGCAGTTCTTC; cdr3_aa: CASSETRAGLEQFF
v_call: TRBV29-1; clone_size: few; d_call: TRBD1; j_call: TRBJ2-1; cdr3_nt: TGCAGCGGGGGGACAGGGGGCCGTGAGCAGTTCTTC; cdr3_aa: CSGGTGGREQFF
v_call: TRBV11-2; clone_size: .; d_call: .; j_call: TRBJ2-3; cdr3_nt: TGTGCCAGCAGCTTAGGTATGAGGGGCACAGATACGCAGTATTTT; cdr3_aa: CASSLGMRGTDTQYF
v_call: TRBV20-1; clone_size: few; d_call: .; j_call: TRBJ2-5; cdr3_nt: TGCAGTGCTAGAGATTCTAAAAGGGTCGGTGAGACCCAGTACTTC; cdr3_aa: CSARDSKRVGETQYF
v_call: TRBV20-1; clone_size: few; d_call: TRBD2; j_call: TRBJ2-3; cdr3_nt: TGCAGTGCAACTAGCGGGGGAGGCACAGATACGCAGTATTTT; cdr3_aa: CSATSGGGTDTQYF
v_call: TRBV20-1; clone_size: .; d_call: TRBD2; j_call: TRBJ2-7; cdr3_nt: TGCAGTGCTAGAGGGCGGACTAGCGGGATATACGAGCAGTACTTC; cdr3_aa: CSARGRTSGIYEQYF
v_call: TRBV3-1; clone_size: .; d_call: TRBD2; j_call: TRBJ2-3; cdr3_nt: TGTGCCAGCAGCCAAGGTAGCGGGAGTGGGGATACGCAGTATTTT; cdr3_aa: CASSQGSGSGDTQYF
v_call: TRBV6-1; clone_size: .; d_call: TRBD2; j_call: TRBJ2-2; cdr3_nt: TGTGCCAGCGGCCTAGCGGGAGTATTCGGGGAGCTGTTTTTT; cdr3_aa: CASGLAGVFGELFF
v_call: TRBV6-1; clone_size: .; d_call: TRBD1; j_call: TRBJ2-2; cdr3_nt: TGTGCCAGCGGCCGATTGCAGGGGGCGGGCACCGGGGAGCTGTTTTTT; cdr3_aa: CASGRLQGAGTGELFF
v_call: TRBV11-2; clone_size: few; d_call: .; j_call: TRBJ2-5; cdr3_nt: TGTGCCAGCAGCTTATCTACAGGGTACCAAGAGACCCAGTACTTC; cdr3_aa: CASSLSTGYQETQYF
v_call: TRBV9; clone_size: few; d_call: .; j_call: TRBJ2-3; cdr3_nt: TGTGCCAGCAGCGTAAGTGATCCAGATACGCAGTATTTT; cdr3_aa: CASSVSDPDTQYF
v_call: TRBV7-9; clone_size: .; d_call: .; j_call: TRBJ2-7; cdr3_nt: TGTGCCAGCAGCTTAGACCAGGGCCCAGCGGGCGAGCAGTACTTC; cdr3_aa: CASSLDQGPAGEQYF
v_call: TRBV5-1; clone_size: few; d_call: TRBD2; j_call: TRBJ2-3; cdr3_nt: TGCGCCAGCAGCTTCGGGCTAGCGGGGGGCCTGATGACAGATACGCAGTATTTT; cdr3_aa: CASSFGLAGGLMTDTQYF
v_call: TRBV7-8; clone_size: few; d_call: TRBD1; j_call: TRBJ1-1; cdr3_nt: TGTGCCAGCAGCCCCGGGGGGGGGACAGGGGTGATCACTGAAGCTTTCTTT; cdr3_aa: CASSPGGGTGVITEAFF
v_call: TRBV7-9; clone_size: .; d_call: TRBD1; j_call: TRBJ2-3; cdr3_nt: TGTGCCAGCAGCGTAAACAGGGGTGACGCGAACACAGATACGCAGTATTTT; cdr3_aa: CASSVNRGDANTDTQYF
v_call: TRBV27; clone_size: .; d_call: .; j_call: TRBJ2-7; cdr3_nt: TGTGCCAGCAGTTTAGGGGTGTCGGCCGCCTACGAGCAGTACTTC; cdr3_aa: CASSLGVSAAYEQYF
v_call: TRBV29-1; clone_size: .; d_call: TRBD2; j_call: TRBJ2-1; cdr3_nt: TGCAGCGTTGTTCATAAACGACTAGCGGGGGGGATCGAGCAGTTCTTC; cdr3_aa: CSVVHKRLAGGIEQFF
v_call: TRBV6-5; clone_size: few; d_call: .; j_call: TRBJ2-3; cdr3_nt: TGTGCCAGCAGTTACGATAGGTCAGATACGCAGTATTTT; cdr3_aa: CASSYDRSDTQYF
v_call: TRBV5-1; clone_size: many; d_call: TRBD1; j_call: TRBJ2-7; cdr3_nt: TGCGCCAGCAGTTCTACAGGGGCCTACGAGCAGTACTTC; cdr3_aa: CASSSTGAYEQYF
v_call: TRBV6-1; clone_size: .; d_call: TRBD1; j_call: TRBJ1-1; cdr3_nt: TGTGCCAGCAGTCGAGCGAGGACAGGGAGGGCTGAAGCTTTCTTT; cdr3_aa: CASSRARTGRAEAFF
v_call: TRBV6-2/TRBV6-3; clone_size: .; d_call: TRBD1; j_call: TRBJ1-2; cdr3_nt: TGTGCCAGCAGTTACTACACGGACAGGACTAACTATGGCTACACCTTC; cdr3_aa: CASSYYTDRTNYGYTF
v_call: TRBV29-1; clone_size: .; d_call: .; j_call: TRBJ2-1; cdr3_nt: TGCAGCGTTGTGGGCAGGGAACCCTCCTACAATGAGCAGTTCTTC; cdr3_aa: CSVVGREPSYNEQFF
v_call: TRBV5-6; clone_size: .; d_call: .; j_call: TRBJ2-1; cdr3_nt: TGTGCCAGCACCTTACTGGGAGTTTTCAACAATGAGCAGTTCTTC; cdr3_aa: CASTLLGVFNNEQFF
v_call: TRBV20-1; clone_size: .; d_call: .; j_call: TRBJ2-7; cdr3_nt: TGCAGTGCTAGACAAGGGAACTACGAGCAGTACTTC; cdr3_aa: CSARQGNYEQYF
v_call: TRBV12-5; clone_size: once; d_call: .; j_call: TRBJ1-6; cdr3_nt: TGTGCTAGTGGTTTACGATTTTCGGATTCACCCCTCCACTTT; cdr3_aa: CASGLRFSDSPLHF
v_call: TRBV5-1; clone_size: .; d_call: .; j_call: TRBJ1-2; cdr3_nt: TGCGCCAGCAGCTTGGGAAGTAACCATGGCTACACCTTC; cdr3_aa: CASSLGSNHGYTF
v_call: TRBV10-1; clone_size: .; d_call: TRBD2; j_call: TRBJ2-3; cdr3_nt: TGCGCCAGCAGTGATTATAGCGGGAGTACAGATACGCAGTATTTT; cdr3_aa: CASSDYSGSTDTQYF
v_call: TRBV5-1; clone_size: .; d_call: .; j_call: TRBJ2-3; cdr3_nt: TGCGCCAGCAGCTTGATCCGGGTTTCAGACCCCACAGATACGCAGTATTTT; cdr3_aa: CASSLIRVSDPTDTQYF
v_call: TRBV5-8; clone_size: .; d_call: .; j_call: TRBJ2-3; cdr3_nt: TGTGCCAGCAGTTCGACGATGTATTTT; cdr3_aa: CASSSTMYF
v_call: TRBV6-1; clone_size: many; d_call: TRBD1; j_call: TRBJ2-7; cdr3_nt: TGTGCCAGCAGCGGACAGGGGGGGTCCTACGAGCAGTACTTC; cdr3_aa: CASSGQGGSYEQYF
v_call: TRBV30; clone_size: .; d_call: TRBD2; j_call: TRBJ2-3; cdr3_nt: TGTGCCTGGGATGGACTAGCGGGAGTCGGAGATACGCAGTATTTT; cdr3_aa: CAWDGLAGVGDTQYF
v_call: TRBV4-3; clone_size: .; d_call: .; j_call: TRBJ2-3; cdr3_nt: TGCGCCAGCAGCTCGGCGGCAGGGGCTGGCGATACGCAGTATTTT; cdr3_aa: CASSSAAGAGDTQYF
v_call: TRBV6-5; clone_size: .; d_call: .; j_call: TRBJ2-3; cdr3_nt: TGTGCCAGCAGTTCGCGGCCGAGGCCAGATACGCAGTATTTT; cdr3_aa: CASSSRPRPDTQYF
v_call: TRBV6-5; clone_size: few; d_call: TRBD2; j_call: TRBJ2-7; cdr3_nt: TGTGCCAGCAGTCACACTAGCGGGGTCAAGGCCCACGAGCAGTACTTC; cdr3_aa: CASSHTSGVKAHEQYF
v_call: TRBV29-1; clone_size: many; d_call: TRBD1; j_call: TRBJ2-5; cdr3_nt: TGCAGCGTTGGGGGGTTGCAGGGGGCGGGTGAGACCCAGTACTTC; cdr3_aa: CSVGGLQGAGETQYF
v_call: TRBV12-3/TRBV12-4; clone_size: .; d_call: .; j_call: TRBJ2-1; cdr3_nt: TGTGCCAGCAGTCCAGATGGGGCAATCAATGAGCAGTTCTTC; cdr3_aa: CASSPDGAINEQFF
v_call: TRBV7-9; clone_size: few; d_call: .; j_call: TRBJ2-7; cdr3_nt: TGTGCCAGCAGCCTGAACAGGGACGCCTACGAGCAGTACTTC; cdr3_aa: CASSLNRDAYEQYF
v_call: TRBV12-3/TRBV12-4; clone_size: .; d_call: TRBD2; j_call: TRBJ2-1; cdr3_nt: TGTGCCAGCAGTTTTCACGGGAGGGTCTACAATGAGCAGTTCTTC; cdr3_aa: CASSFHGRVYNEQFF
v_call: TRBV7-8; clone_size: .; d_call: TRBD1; j_call: TRBJ2-4; cdr3_nt: TGTGCCAGCAGCTCGAATGACAGGGCAATAGCCAAAAACATTCAGTACTTC; cdr3_aa: CASSSNDRAIAKNIQYF
v_call: TRBV29-1; clone_size: few; d_call: .; j_call: TRBJ2-3; cdr3_nt: TGCAGCGTTGAGGGGGCGCAGGGAAAGGATACGCAGTATTTT; cdr3_aa: CSVEGAQGKDTQYF
v_call: TRBV12-3/TRBV12-4; clone_size: many; d_call: TRBD2; j_call: TRBJ2-3; cdr3_nt: TGTGCCAGCCGTTATGGGACTAGCGGCACAGATACGCAGTATTTT; cdr3_aa: CASRYGTSGTDTQYF
v_call: TRBV7-2; clone_size: few; d_call: TRBD1; j_call: TRBJ2-7; cdr3_nt: TGTGCCAGCAGCTTAGTAGGGACAGTCTCCTACGAGCAGTACTTC; cdr3_aa: CASSLVGTVSYEQYF
v_call: TRBV12-3/TRBV12-4; clone_size: few; d_call: TRBD2; j_call: TRBJ2-2; cdr3_nt: TGTGCCAGCAGAGAGCGGGGCGGGGAGCTGTTTTTT; cdr3_aa: CASRERGGELFF
v_call: TRBV7-9; clone_size: .; d_call: .; j_call: TRBJ2-7; cdr3_nt: TGTGCCAGCAGCGCTCGGGGGAGGAAGTACGAGCAGTACTTC; cdr3_aa: CASSARGRKYEQYF
v_call: TRBV5-1; clone_size: .; d_call: TRBD2; j_call: TRBJ2-3; cdr3_nt: TGCGCCAGCAGACTTTGGACTAGCGGGACAGATACGCAGTATTTT; cdr3_aa: CASRLWTSGTDTQYF
v_call: TRBV7-9; clone_size: few; d_call: .; j_call: TRBJ1-1; cdr3_nt: TGTGCCAGCAGCTTAGGCCCAGGGTCGGCGGCTTTCTTT; cdr3_aa: CASSLGPGSAAFF
v_call: TRBV9; clone_size: .; d_call: .; j_call: TRBJ2-1; cdr3_nt: TGTGCCAGCAGCAAAGGGGCAGGGCTAAGATCGAGCTCCTACAATGAGCAGTTCTTC; cdr3_aa: CASSKGAGLRSSSYNEQFF
v_call: TRBV3-1; clone_size: few; d_call: .; j_call: TRBJ1-2; cdr3_nt: TGTGCCAGCAGCCAAGAGCAAGCGCTACTTTACTATGGCTACACCTTC; cdr3_aa: CASSQEQALLYYGYTF
v_call: TRBV6-2/TRBV6-3; clone_size: few; d_call: .; j_call: TRBJ2-2; cdr3_nt: TGTGCCAGCAGTCCGGCGCGCACAGCCAACACCGGGGAGCTGTTTTTT; cdr3_aa: CASSPARTANTGELFF
v_call: TRBV29-1; clone_size: few; d_call: .; j_call: TRBJ1-5; cdr3_nt: TGCAGCGTCAGATCAGGCGGGGGTGGCAATCAGCCCCAGCATTTT; cdr3_aa: CSVRSGGGGNQPQHF
v_call: TRBV2; clone_size: .; d_call: .; j_call: TRBJ2-1; cdr3_nt: TGTGCCAGCAGTGAACCCGCGGGGTCTATCGGTGAGCAGTTCTTC; cdr3_aa: CASSEPAGSIGEQFF
v_call: TRBV6-6; clone_size: .; d_call: .; j_call: TRBJ2-1; cdr3_nt: TGTGCCAGCAATCTTAGGGGGAATGAGCAGTTCTTC; cdr3_aa: CASNLRGNEQFF
v_call: TRBV6-6; clone_size: few; d_call: .; j_call: TRBJ2-1; cdr3_nt: TGTGCCAGCAGTTACCAGGGGTACGAGCAGTTCTTC; cdr3_aa: CASSYQGYEQFF
v_call: TRBV4-3; clone_size: few; d_call: .; j_call: TRBJ2-7; cdr3_nt: TGCGCCAGCAGCCAAGGAAGGACTACTTCCTACGAGCAGTACTTC; cdr3_aa: CASSQGRTTSYEQYF
v_call: TRBV5-1; clone_size: .; d_call: .; j_call: TRBJ2-7; cdr3_nt: TGCGCCAGCAGCTTGCCGGGTATGCTCTACGAGCAGTACTTC; cdr3_aa: CASSLPGMLYEQYF